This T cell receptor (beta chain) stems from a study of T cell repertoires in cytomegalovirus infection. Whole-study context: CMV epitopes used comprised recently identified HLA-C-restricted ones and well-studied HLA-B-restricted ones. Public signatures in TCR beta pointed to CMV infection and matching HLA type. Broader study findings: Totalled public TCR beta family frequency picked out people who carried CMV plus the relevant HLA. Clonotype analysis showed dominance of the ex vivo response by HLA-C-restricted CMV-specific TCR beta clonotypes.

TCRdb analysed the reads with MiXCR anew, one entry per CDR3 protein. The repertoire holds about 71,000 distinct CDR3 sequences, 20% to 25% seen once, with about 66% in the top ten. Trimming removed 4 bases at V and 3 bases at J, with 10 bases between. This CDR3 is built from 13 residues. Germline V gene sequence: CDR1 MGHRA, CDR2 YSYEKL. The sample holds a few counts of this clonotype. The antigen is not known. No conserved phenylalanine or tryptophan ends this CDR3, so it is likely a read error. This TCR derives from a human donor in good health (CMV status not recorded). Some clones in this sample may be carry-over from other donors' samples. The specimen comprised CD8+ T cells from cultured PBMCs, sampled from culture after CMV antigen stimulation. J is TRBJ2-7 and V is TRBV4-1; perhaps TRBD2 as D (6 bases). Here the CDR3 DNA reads TGCGCCAGCAGCCTAGCGGTATTCTACGAGCAGTACTTA. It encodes CASSLAVFYEQYL.